This TCR beta chain was sequenced during a study of shared clonotypes between healthy human individuals. The naive CD8 fraction comprised CD45RO-negative cells positively selected for CCR7 and excluded terminally differentiated effector memory CD45RA+ cells. This table comes from immunoSEQ multiplex PCR, and its TCRdb copy is limited to in-frame clones, with some not included. Of about 1.9 million clones in the sample, just under 95% were seen once. The sample taken for sequencing was naive CD8+ T cells from PBMCs. This clonotype was sampled from a man aged 18 to 35 in good health. Some clones in this sample may be carry-over from other donors' samples.

The DNA for the CDR3 is TGTGCCAGTGGGGGGGCGAGAAGCCGGGAGCTGTTTTTT. This sequence encodes CASGGARSRELFF. The V and J genes are TRBV19 and TRBJ2-2; tentative D call: TRBD2 (7 bases). This CDR3 region has 13 residues. Trimming took off 8 bases at V and 9 bases at J, with 16 bases between the two ends. Germline loops: CDR1 LNHDA, CDR2 SQIVND (reference sequence). Based on the CDR3 plus reference TRBV19 and TRBJ2-2, the full variable domain is DGGITQSPKYLFRKEGQNVTLSCEQNLNHDAMYWYRQDPGQGLRLIYYSQIVNDFQKGDIAEGYSVSREKKESFPLTVTSAQKNPTAFYLCASGGARSRELFFGEGSRLTVL.